This T cell receptor (beta chain) was observed in a study of cytotoxic CD8 clonotypes in ibrutinib-treated CLL. Study summary: Among responders, approximately 24 were partial and 2 complete; after median roughly 68 months, about 15 stayed remitted and 12 progressed. Once patients had received a median approximately twelve months of treatment, range 6 to 36, response samples were obtained. Notes on the study in general: At ibrutinib response, clonality increased, and at progression it declined back toward baseline.

Targeted sequencing depth ranged from 1 in 200,000 to 1 in 1 million T cells. The protocol was immunoSEQ multiplex PCR, while the TCRdb copy is restricted to in-frame clones and leaves out a portion. The repertoire holds 160,000 or so clones, with more than 70% as singletons. Germline CDR1 SGHRS, CDR2 YFSETQ. CDR3 length equals 15 residues. After removal of 4 bases from V and 4 bases from J, the junction contained 8 bases not matched to a gene. On this clone: Its antigen is still unknown.

The V call is TRBV5-1, the J call TRBJ2-7; 10 bases agree with TRBD1. This receptor was obtained from a human donor with chronic lymphocytic leukemia. The material was PBMCs, obtained at disease progression, from a patient treated with ibrutinib. The CDR3 reads CASSAKTGGDYEQYF. The CDR3 DNA is TGCGCCAGCAGCGCTAAGACAGGGGGCGATTACGAGCAGTACTTC.